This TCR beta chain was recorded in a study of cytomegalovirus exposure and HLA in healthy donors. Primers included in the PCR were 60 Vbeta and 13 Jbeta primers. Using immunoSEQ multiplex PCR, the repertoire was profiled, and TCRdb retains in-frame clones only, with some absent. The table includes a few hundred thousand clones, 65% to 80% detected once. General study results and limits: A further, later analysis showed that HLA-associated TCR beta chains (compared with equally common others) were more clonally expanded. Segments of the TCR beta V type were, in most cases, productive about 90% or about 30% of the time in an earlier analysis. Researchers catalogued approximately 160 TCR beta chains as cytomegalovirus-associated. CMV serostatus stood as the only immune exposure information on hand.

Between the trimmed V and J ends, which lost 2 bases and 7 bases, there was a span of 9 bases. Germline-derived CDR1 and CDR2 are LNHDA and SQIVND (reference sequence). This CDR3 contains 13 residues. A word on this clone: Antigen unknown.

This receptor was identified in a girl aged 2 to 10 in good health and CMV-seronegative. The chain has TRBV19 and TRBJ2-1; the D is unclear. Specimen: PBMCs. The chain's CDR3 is CASSIIPRNEQFF. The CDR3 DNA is TGTGCCAGTAGTATAATTCCGAGAAATGAGCAGTTCTTC. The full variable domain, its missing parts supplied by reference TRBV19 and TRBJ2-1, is DGGITQSPKYLFRKEGQNVTLSCEQNLNHDAMYWYRQDPGQGLRLIYYSQIVNDFQKGDIAEGYSVSREKKESFPLTVTSAQKNPTAFYLCASSIIPRNEQFFGPGTRLTVL.